This TCR beta chain originates from a study of blood T cell repertoires in COVID-19. Study summary: Samples came from the United States, Italy and Spain, spanning acute and convalescent COVID-19. From T cells, B-cell-depleted T cells, or PBMCs came the material, which was cDNA or gDNA.

Data came from immunoSEQ multiplex PCR; TCRdb stores just in-frame clones and leaves some out. The top ten hold 6.5% to 8.5% of the sample, which has 150,000 to 200,000 clones, 82% seen once. Between the trimmed V and J ends, which lost 6 bases and 5 bases, there was a span of 11 bases. The CDR3 runs to 13 residues. CDR1 and CDR2 (germline): SGHTA, FQGTGA. This chain joins TRBV7-3 and TRBJ2-1; weak D call: TRBD1 (6 bases). Sequencing was done on a sample of peripheral blood. The source is a woman in her thirties or forties with COVID-19, enrolled during active disease. The CDR3 loop reads CASRTGTNNEQFF. CDR3 bases: TGTGCCAGCAGAACCGGGACAAACAATGAGCAGTTCTTC.